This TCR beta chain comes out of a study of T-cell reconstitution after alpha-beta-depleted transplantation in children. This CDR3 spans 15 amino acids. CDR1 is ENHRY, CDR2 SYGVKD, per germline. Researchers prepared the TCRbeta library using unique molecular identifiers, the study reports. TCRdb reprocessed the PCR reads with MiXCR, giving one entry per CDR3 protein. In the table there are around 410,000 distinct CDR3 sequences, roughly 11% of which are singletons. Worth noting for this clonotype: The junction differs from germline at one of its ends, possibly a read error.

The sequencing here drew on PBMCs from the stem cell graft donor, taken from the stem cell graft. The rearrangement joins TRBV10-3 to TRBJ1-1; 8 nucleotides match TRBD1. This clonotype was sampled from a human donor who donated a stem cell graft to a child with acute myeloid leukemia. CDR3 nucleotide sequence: TGTGCCATCGCCCATAACAGGGGGTCGAACGCTGAAGCTTTCTTT. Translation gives CAIAHNRGSNAEAFF.